The TCR beta chain described here comes from a study of OX40 agonist ivuxolimab in advanced cancers. Looking at the study overall: Ivuxolimab was an agonistic, fully human IgG2 monoclonal antibody directed against OX40 (CD134), a costimulatory receptor. Prior anti-PD-1, anti-PD-L1 or anti-CTLA-4 therapy was permitted, and 35% to 40% of dose-escalation patients had received checkpoint inhibitors. In the dose-escalation cohort, roughly 82% of patients were male, and the mean age was around 60 years with a range of roughly 20 to 80. Three dose-escalation patients achieved partial responses, one with hepatocellular carcinoma and two with cutaneous melanoma. The point of sequencing TCRbeta in the periphery was to test whether ivuxolimab changed TCR sequence diversity and drove clonal T-cell expansion. The paper reports the monotherapy dose-escalation portion (N of about 47 patients) of the phase I ivuxolimab trial. Among the 52 dose-escalation patients, around 20 had hepatocellular carcinoma, approximately 15 melanoma, 9 renal cell carcinoma and 9 head and neck cancer. Intravenous ivuxolimab was administered to patients every 2 weeks at six dose levels: 0.01, 0.1, 0.3, 1.5, 3 and 10 mg/kg. What the research found in general, with its limitations: The antigen specificity of the peripheral T cells that underwent clonal expansion was not determined. At doses of 0.1 to 3.0 mg/kg, clonal expansion of both CD4+ and CD8+ blood T cells was observed from baseline to week 6. In the 0.1-3.0 mg/kg groups, partial responders were among the patients with the lowest normalized peripheral clonal expansion, particularly in CD8+ T cells. On average, CD8+ T cells showed more expanded clones than CD4+ T cells after ivuxolimab. Low levels of normalized T-cell clonal expansion were also shown by some nonresponding patients.

Patients with autoimmune disease history or receiving systemic immunosuppression were excluded from the trial. Peripheral blood for TCR sequencing was collected from all dose cohorts at baseline, on cycle 4 day 1, and on cycle 7 day 1. Samples came from an open-label, multicenter, first-in-human phase I dose-escalation trial of ivuxolimab. Adults with locally advanced or metastatic melanoma, renal cell carcinoma, hepatocellular carcinoma or head and neck squamous cell carcinoma were enrolled in the trial. Before TCR sequencing, CD4+ T cells and CD8+ T cells were sorted from peripheral blood as separate populations. To sequence the TCRbeta CDR3 region, genomic DNA was isolated from the sorted cells. The immunoSEQ Assay was used for sequencing of TCRbeta CDR3 regions. TCRdb took over this immuneACCESS table, retaining in-frame rearrangements with V and J assigned. Such tables are incomplete; in checked studies, under half of the missing clones stem from an unresolved V gene, and the remainder is unexplained. The sample profile shows more than 70,000 clones; roughly 91% of them were found once. The ten largest clonotypes hold 13% to 15% of the sample.

Concerning this clone: The antigen this receptor binds is unknown. Per-base quality was not reported, and no clone a single base away is much larger than it.

The germline V gene sets CDR1 to SGHTS and CDR2 to YDEGEE. Clipping removes 8 bases from V and 7 bases from J, with 9 as the unmatched junction base count. Its CDR3 holds 12 amino acids, cysteine through phenylalanine. CDR3 DNA only is kept here, 36 bases in frame from base 1. The TCR sequence derives from an adult with an advanced solid tumor such as melanoma, head and neck, liver or kidney cancer. The specimen comprised CD4+ or CD8+ T cells sorted from blood, sampled in a trial of the OX40 agonist ivuxolimab. The V and J genes are TRBV5-8 and TRBJ2-7, with 7 bases aligning to TRBD1. In nucleotide form, the sequence is TGTGCCAGTACTGACAGGGTTCGGGAGCAGTACTTC. It codes for CASTDRVREQYF.